These T cell receptor beta chains were read from a single sample in a study of PD-L1 blockade in urothelial cancer. TCRdb keeps only in-frame clones here, not all; method: immunoSEQ multiplex PCR. The sample carries tens of thousands of clones, around 88% recorded once. The input for sequencing was PBMCs, taken around atezolizumab (anti-PD-L1) treatment. These receptors originate from a woman aged 55-70 years with urothelial cancer. Each CDR3 is given with its conserved first and last residue. D genes are given only for firm matches. Part of the rows lack a size; the others show once, few, many or a class for expanded clones.

>15|once|TRBJ1-2|TRBD1|TRBV5-6
CASSPQGIINYGYTF
TGTGCCAGCAGCCCACAGGGGATAATTAACTATGGCTACACCTTC
>16|.|TRBJ2-5|.|TRBV5-5
CASSLSIHPGQETQYF
TGTGCCAGCAGCTTGTCTATTCACCCGGGCCAAGAGACCCAGTACTTC
>13|.|TRBJ1-1|.|TRBV7-9
CASSLTGNTEAFF
TGTGCCAGCAGCTTAACGGGGAACACTGAAGCTTTCTTT
>15|.|TRBJ1-5|.|TRBV11-2
CASSLEGGANQPQHF
TGTGCCAGCAGCTTAGAAGGGGGAGCGAATCAGCCCCAGCATTTT
>15|.|TRBJ2-3|TRBD2|TRBV2
CASSELAGGGDTQYF
TGTGCCAGCAGTGAACTAGCGGGAGGGGGGGATACGCAGTATTTT
>13|.|TRBJ2-7|.|TRBV18
CASSPDTYYEQYF
TGTGCCAGCTCACCCGACACATACTACGAGCAGTACTTC
>16|.|TRBJ2-3|TRBD2|TRBV28
CASSLENSGGLDTQYF
TGTGCCAGCAGTTTGGAGAATAGCGGGGGGTTGGATACGCAGTATTTT
>15|once|TRBJ2-5|.|TRBV10-3
CAISESGGDRETQYF
TGTGCCATCAGTGAGTCCGGCGGGGATCGAGAGACCCAGTACTTC
>14|.|TRBJ2-7|.|TRBV28
CASSSSGRRDEQYF
TGTGCCAGCAGTTCCTCGGGGAGGCGCGACGAGCAGTACTTC
>15|.|TRBJ1-5|TRBD1|TRBV6-5
CASRRTGGEGQPQHF
TGTGCCAGCAGGAGGACAGGGGGCGAGGGTCAGCCCCAGCATTTT
>17|.|TRBJ2-1|TRBD2|TRBV25-1
CASSKSGAGLAGNEQFF
TGTGCCAGCAGTAAATCAGGAGCGGGACTAGCGGGCAATGAGCAGTTCTTC
>14|.|TRBJ2-7|.|TRBV5-1
CASSLRGRADEQYF
TGCGCCAGCAGCTTGCGAGGCAGGGCAGACGAGCAGTACTTC
>14|.|TRBJ2-3|.|TRBV19
CASSIDRDTDTQYF
TGTGCCAGTAGTATAGACAGGGACACAGATACGCAGTATTTT
>15|.|TRBJ1-2|TRBD1|TRBV7-9
CASSLDVDRGNGYTF
TGTGCCAGCAGCTTAGACGTCGACAGGGGGAATGGCTACACCTTC
>16|once|TRBJ2-3|TRBD2|TRBV7-3
CASSYGTSGGTDTQYF
TGTGCCAGCAGCTATGGGACTAGCGGGGGCACAGATACGCAGTATTTT
>14|.|TRBJ2-5|TRBD1|TRBV5-6
CASSLEGQGKTQYF
TGTGCCAGCAGCTTGGAGGGACAGGGAAAGACCCAGTACTTC
>14|.|TRBJ1-1|.|TRBV5-4
CASSLKGGNTEAFF
TGTGCCAGCAGCTTGAAAGGAGGGAACACTGAAGCTTTCTTT
>15|.|TRBJ2-7|TRBD1|TRBV4-3
CASSRITGVKEEQYF
TGCGCCAGCAGCCGAATAACAGGGGTGAAAGAGGAGCAGTACTTC
>18|.|TRBJ2-3|TRBD2|TRBV7-3
CASSLRRVAGGSTDTQYF
TGTGCCAGCAGCTTAAGAAGGGTTGCGGGGGGGTCCACAGATACGCAGTATTTT
>15|.|TRBJ1-4|TRBD1|TRBV5-1
CASSSQGGTNEKLFF
TGCGCCAGCAGCTCACAGGGGGGTACTAATGAAAAACTGTTTTTT
>14|.|TRBJ2-5|TRBD2|TRBV29-1
CGKKREGHDETQYF
TGCGGAAAAAAGCGGGAGGGCCACGATGAGACCCAGTACTTC
>17|once|TRBJ1-3|TRBD1|TRBV15
CATSREHRQGLGNTIYF
TGTGCCACCAGCAGGGAACACCGACAGGGTCTTGGAAACACCATATATTTT
>14|.|TRBJ2-2|TRBD2|TRBV19
CASIGTSGTGELFF
TGTGCCAGTATCGGGACTAGCGGAACCGGGGAGCTGTTTTTT
>17|few|TRBJ2-7|TRBD2|TRBV23-1
CASSQSSLAGGPGEQYF
TGCGCCAGCAGTCAATCGTCTTTAGCGGGAGGGCCCGGGGAGCAGTACTTC
>15|.|TRBJ2-3|.|TRBV21-1
CASSRGIFRTDTQYF
TGTGCCAGCAGCAGAGGGATTTTCCGCACAGATACGCAGTATTTT
>15|.|TRBJ2-1|TRBD2|TRBV5-6
CASSLPSGSLHEQFF
TGTGCCAGCAGCCTCCCTAGCGGGAGCCTCCATGAGCAGTTCTTC
>13|.|TRBJ1-1|TRBD1|TRBV19
CASSEEGAWEAFF
TGTGCCAGTAGCGAGGAGGGGGCATGGGAAGCTTTCTTT
>13|.|TRBJ2-7|TRBD2|TRBV11-3
CASSRTSAYEQYF
TGTGCCAGCAGCCGGACTAGCGCCTACGAGCAGTACTTC
>15|.|TRBJ2-6|.|TRBV6-4
CASSEDYSGANVLTF
TGTGCCAGCAGTGAAGACTACTCTGGGGCCAACGTCCTGACTTTC
>14|.|TRBJ1-1|.|TRBV28
CASSPTRTDTEAFF
TGTGCCAGCAGCCCAACCCGGACAGACACTGAAGCTTTCTTT
>17|.|TRBJ1-3|.|TRBV11-2
CASSLIAGSSSGNTIYF
TGTGCCAGCAGCTTGATCGCAGGATCGTCCTCTGGAAACACCATATATTTT
>15|.|TRBJ2-1|TRBD2|TRBV5-1
CASSLQAGVGNEQFF
TGCGCCAGCAGCTTGCAGGCGGGAGTTGGGAATGAGCAGTTCTTC
>15|few|TRBJ2-1|.|TRBV7-3
CASSLGTRNYNEQFF
TGTGCCAGCAGCTTAGGCACTAGAAATTACAATGAGCAGTTCTTC
>15|.|TRBJ1-6|TRBD1|TRBV4-3
CASSQVGQDNSPLHF
TGCGCCAGCAGCCAAGTTGGACAGGATAATTCACCCCTCCACTTT
>15|.|TRBJ1-1|TRBD1|TRBV18
CASSPSTGGNTEAFF
TGTGCCAGCTCACCGTCCACAGGGGGTAACACTGAAGCTTTCTTT
>14|.|TRBJ1-5|.|TRBV10-3
CAISGTKVNQPQHF
TGTGCCATCAGTGGGACAAAAGTCAATCAGCCCCAGCATTTT
>16|.|TRBJ2-2|TRBD1|TRBV9
CASSYRGLANTGELFF
TGTGCCAGCAGCTACAGGGGGTTAGCGAACACCGGGGAGCTGTTTTTT
>17|.|TRBJ2-3|TRBD2|TRBV4-2
CASSQVARGGGTDTQYF
TGTGCCAGCAGCCAAGTGGCTCGCGGGGGGGGGACAGATACGCAGTATTTT
>15|.|TRBJ2-7|TRBD1|TRBV5-4
CASSLAGQGGVEQYF
TGTGCCAGCAGCTTGGCGGGACAGGGAGGCGTAGAGCAGTACTTC
>13|.|TRBJ2-7|.|TRBV14
CASSQAGMGEQYF
TGTGCCAGCAGCCAAGCCGGGATGGGGGAGCAGTACTTC
>13|.|TRBJ2-1|.|TRBV2
CAEGPGGRNEQFF
TGTGCCGAGGGACCGGGGGGCCGCAATGAGCAGTTCTTC
>15|.|TRBJ1-3|.|TRBV4-3
CASSPTAGAGNTIYF
TGCGCCAGCAGCCCCACGGCAGGGGCTGGAAACACCATATATTTT
>16|.|TRBJ1-2|TRBD1|TRBV4-3
CASSWTGGVGDYGYTF
TGCGCCAGCAGCTGGACAGGGGGGGTTGGGGACTATGGCTACACCTTC
>12|.|TRBJ2-1|.|TRBV11-3
CASSLKAAEQFF
TGTGCCAGCAGCTTAAAAGCTGCTGAGCAGTTCTTC
>15|.|TRBJ2-5|TRBD2|TRBV4-2
CASSQMLAGVETQYF
TGTGCCAGCAGCCAAATGTTAGCGGGAGTGGAGACCCAGTACTTC
>16|.|TRBJ2-3|TRBD2|TRBV27
CASSSELAGATDTQYF
TGTGCCAGCAGTTCTGAACTAGCGGGAGCTACAGATACGCAGTATTTT
>16|.|TRBJ1-5|TRBD1|TRBV6-5
CASSYSAGGVGQPQHF
TGTGCCAGCAGTTACTCGGCAGGGGGCGTAGGTCAGCCCCAGCATTTT